These 22 T cell receptor beta chains originate from one sample sequenced in a study of shared clonotypes between healthy human individuals (dated by TCRdb to between 2020 and 2021). CD8 naive samples consisted of CD45RO-negative cells that were positively selected for CCR7, yielding a CD45RA+CCR7+ population without TemRA cells. The method behind the library was the immunoSEQ multiplex PCR assay. TCRdb took this table from immuneACCESS and kept in-frame rearrangements with V and J called. Such tables lack part of the clones; where checked against another copy, unresolved V genes explain under half of the gap, and the rest is unexplained. The sample data list roughly 2,000,000 clones, and about 95% of these were observed just once. The ten top clones hold 0.9% to 1.5% of the sample. The sequencing sample was made of naive CD8+ T cells sorted from blood. The cell subset or site label on this specimen signifies: CD45RA+CCR7+. The source of these receptors is a man between 18 and 35 years old in good health.

This clone came up once. The chain has TRBV7-9 and TRBJ1-6; tentative D call: TRBD1 (6 bases). V was shortened by 2 bases and J by 7 bases, with 9 bases between the two germline ends. Germline assignment: CDR1 SEHNR and CDR2 FQNEAQ (reference sequence). This CDR3 comprises 14 residues. CDR3 amino acids: CASSLNRENSPLHF. The CDR3 region has the DNA TGTGCCAGCAGCTTAAACAGGGAGAATTCACCCCTCCACTTT.

This rearrangement joins TRBV7-9 to TRBJ2-7; perhaps TRBD2 as D (6 bases). V gave up 5 bases and J gave up 8 bases, with 22 bases separating them. Germline lookup yields CDR1 SEHNR and CDR2 FQNEAQ (reference sequence). The CDR3 runs to 15 residues. The CDR3 region is CASSTAREPGLQQYF. The CDR3 DNA reads as TGTGCCAGCAGCACGGCCCGGGAGCCCGGCCTCCAGCAGTACTTC.

This chain connects TRBV30 to TRBJ2-5; 7 bases line up with TRBD2. The germline gives CDR1 GTSNPN, CDR2 SVGIG (reference sequence). The junction had 7 bases not matched to a gene; V was cut back by 4 bases and J by 5 bases. There are 13 residues in the CDR3. DNA of the CDR3: TGTGCCTGGAATGGGGAGGGCTGGGAGACCCAGTACTTC. As protein: CAWNGEGWETQYF.

The CDR3, as DNA: TGTGCCAGCAGCCAAGACGATTTCACAATGAACACTGAAGCTTTCTTT. This translates into CASSQDDFTMNTEAFF. The chain employs TRBV4-2 and TRBJ1-1; D gene uncertain. CDR3 length: 16 amino acids. Germline V lookup: CDR1 LGHNA, CDR2 YNFKEQ. The germline V and J ends were trimmed by 0 bases and 0 bases, with 11 bases remaining between them.

A remark on this clone: The sample holds other DNA sequences that translate to the same CDR3. This rearrangement joins TRBV11-2 to TRBJ2-7, with 10 bases that match TRBD1. The V gene's germline CDR1 is SGHAT and CDR2 FQNNGV. The V and J ends lost 1 base and 2 bases, in that order; junction bases with no gene match: 2. This CDR3 contains 15 residues. Here the CDR3 reads CASSLGTGGPYEQYF. CDR3 nucleotides: TGTGCCAGCAGCTTAGGGACAGGGGGACCCTACGAGCAGTACTTC.

This clone was seen a single time. The chain combines TRBV9 with TRBJ2-7, with 8 bases fitting TRBD1. This CDR3 region has 15 residues. V shed 4 bases, J shed 5 bases, and the junction held 11 bases outside the gene matches. Germline loops: CDR1 SGDLS, CDR2 YYNGEE. The CDR3 here is CASSFSVGTGNEQYF. In DNA, the CDR3 is TGTGCCAGCAGCTTTTCCGTGGGGACAGGTAACGAGCAGTACTTC. Full variable domain (rest looked up from reference TRBV9 and TRBJ2-7): DSGVTQTPKHLITATGQRVTLRCSPRSGDLSVYWYQQSLDQGLQFLIQYYNGEERAKGNILERFSAQQFPDLHSELNLSSLELGDSALYFCASSFSVGTGNEQYFGPGTRLTVT.

This sequence joins TRBV4-1 and TRBJ2-7, with D perhaps given as TRBD1 or TRBD2 (5 bases each). Germline loops: CDR1 MGHRA, CDR2 YSYEKL. This CDR3 has 13 residues. V gave up 4 bases and J gave up 3 bases, with 10 bases separating them. In nucleotides, the CDR3 is TGCGCCAGCAGCCTCCGGGACGGCTACGAGCAGTACTTC. The encoded protein is CASSLRDGYEQYF.

The rearrangement joins TRBV2 to TRBJ2-7; no reliable D call. CDR1 is SNHLY, CDR2 FYNNEI, per germline. The CDR3 runs 13 residues. The V end was cut by 4 bases, the J end by 3 bases, with 10 bases between. The CDR3, as DNA: TGTGCCAGCAGTGCTGGTTCCGTCTACGAGCAGTACTTC. Protein: CASSAGSVYEQYF. The variable domain in full, completed from reference TRBV2 and TRBJ2-7, reads EPEVTQTPSHQVTQMGQEVILRCVPISNHLYFYWYRQILGQKVEFLVSFYNNEISEKSEIFDDQFSVERPDGSNFTLKIRSTKLEDSAMYFCASSAGSVYEQYFGPGTRLTVT.

In the case of this clone: The same CDR3 also results from other DNA sequences found in this sample. Written as DNA, the CDR3 is TGCGCCAGCAGCTTGAGTGGGCTTTACAATGAGCAGTTCTTC. This codes for CASSLSGLYNEQFF. V and J are TRBV5-1 and TRBJ2-1; D gene unclear. The CDR3 totals 14 residues. Trimming left V 1 base short and J 4 bases short, with 9 bases between. From germline, CDR1 is SGHRS and CDR2 YFSETQ.

The chain couples TRBV7-8 to TRBJ2-7; 8 bases are a match to TRBD2. This CDR3 is built from 16 residues. V lost 1 base to trimming and J lost 3 bases; unmatched junction nucleotides: 8. The germline V gene has CDR1 SGHVS and CDR2 FQNEAQ. The CDR3 nucleotides are TGTGCCAGCAGCTTAGGATTAGCGGGGACCCTCTACGAGCAGTACTTC. This sequence encodes CASSLGLAGTLYEQYF.

The chain links TRBV5-1 to TRBJ2-7; tentatively, D is TRBD1 or TRBD2 (5 bases each). The germline V gene encodes CDR1 SGHRS and CDR2 YFSETQ. V was cut by 4 bases and J by 4 bases, with 18 bases left in between. The CDR3 runs to 15 residues. CDR3 nucleotide sequence: TGCGCCAGCAGCGCCGTGACAGCCTCGGGATACGAGCAGTACTTC. Its protein is CASSAVTASGYEQYF.

The chain has TRBV30 and TRBJ2-7; TRBD2 matches at 8 bases. Unmatched junction bases numbered 6, after V lost 0 bases and J lost 2 bases. The CDR3 totals 15 residues. The germline gives CDR1 GTSNPN, CDR2 SVGIG (reference sequence). Here the CDR3 reads CAWSVAAGGAYEQYF. The DNA for the CDR3 is TGTGCCTGGAGTGTCGCCGCGGGGGGAGCCTACGAGCAGTACTTC. Based on the CDR3 plus reference TRBV30 and TRBJ2-7, the full variable domain is SQTIHQWPATLVQPVGSPLSLECTVEGTSNPNLYWYRQAAGRGLQLLFYSVGIGQISSEVPQNLSASRPQDRQFILSSKKLLLSDSGFYLCAWSVAAGGAYEQYFGPGTRLTVT.

This chain uses TRBV5-6 with TRBJ2-1; D assignment may be TRBD1 or TRBD2 (5 bases each). There are 12 residues in the CDR3. From germline, CDR1 is SGHDT and CDR2 YYEEEE. The ends were cut back, 2 bases at V and 8 bases at J, with 8 bases in the middle. CDR3 DNA sequence: TGTGCCAGCAGCTTCGGGGACGATGAGCAGTTCTTC. It encodes CASSFGDDEQFF. The full variable domain, in which reference TRBV5-6 and TRBJ2-1 provide the parts outside the CDR3, is DAGVTQSPTHLIKTRGQQVTLRCSPKSGHDTVSWYQQALGQGPQFIFQYYEEEERQRGNFPDRFSGHQFPNYSSELNVNALLLGDSALYLCASSFGDDEQFFGPGTRLTVL.

This clone was counted a single time. The chain links TRBV5-8 to TRBJ2-5, with 11 bases that match TRBD1. Per the germline V gene, CDR1 is SGHTS and CDR2 is YDEGEE. The CDR3 extends over 15 amino acids. Germline trimming cut 4 bases from V and 5 bases from J; bases unmatched to any gene: 7. CDR3 nucleotides: TGTGCCAGCAGCGCCGGGACAGGGGGGCCCGAGACCCAGTACTTC. It specifies CASSAGTGGPETQYF.

The V gene is TRBV19, the J gene TRBJ2-1; no clear D. CDR1 LNHDA and CDR2 SQIVND come from the germline V gene (reference sequence). V gave up 1 base and J gave up 1 base, with 8 bases separating them. CDR3 size: 15 residues. The CDR3: CASSIVMLSYNEQFF. In nucleotides, the CDR3 is TGTGCCAGTAGTATAGTAATGTTATCCTACAATGAGCAGTTCTTC.

V and J are TRBV4-3 and TRBJ2-7; TRBD1 aligns across 7 bases. The CDR3 is made up of 14 amino acids. The germline gives CDR1 LGHNA, CDR2 YSLEER. With 0 bases clipped from V and 4 bases from J, the junction kept 3 bases outside the gene matches. The CDR3 nucleotides are TGCGCCAGCAGCCAAGAGAGGGGGCAATACGAGCAGTACTTC. As protein: CASSQERGQYEQYF.

The CDR3 DNA sequence: TGTGCCAGCAGCTTAGGCCCGGGTGAGCAGTTCTTC. This gives the protein CASSLGPGEQFF. The J gene is TRBJ2-1, the V gene TRBV13; no clear D. CDR3 size: 12 residues. V lost 0 bases and J lost 9, with 6 bases in between. CDR1 PRHDT and CDR2 FYEKMQ come from the germline V gene (reference sequence).

The V gene is TRBV30, the J gene TRBJ1-4; a weak D match, TRBD1 (5 bases). CDR3 length: 16 amino acids. The germline CDR1 and CDR2 sequences are GTSNPN and SVGIG (reference sequence). V was trimmed by 0 bases and J by 7 bases, leaving 18 bases between them. The CDR3 nucleotides are TGTGCCTGGAGTGTACGGGGGGACTTAGTAGGTGAAAAACTGTTTTTT. Translating it yields CAWSVRGDLVGEKLFF.

This chain uses TRBV6-5 with TRBJ2-5; no definite D call. CDR1 and CDR2 (germline): MNHEY, SVGAGI. The V end was cut by 4 bases, the J end by 4 bases, with 16 bases between. CDR3 length: 15 residues. CDR3 sequence (DNA): TGTGCCAGCAGTTCATCACACCCCGGGCCAGAGACCCAGTACTTC. This gives the protein CASSSSHPGPETQYF.

This chain links TRBV29-1 with TRBJ1-2; the D is unclear. Trimming cost V 0 bases and J 6 bases, with 11 bases left between them. The CDR3 spans 13 residues. Looked up from germline, CDR1 is SQVTM and CDR2 is ANQGSEA. As DNA, the CDR3 is TGCAGCGTTGAAGACGGGGTCACTGATGGCTACACCTTC. This translates into CSVEDGVTDGYTF.

CDR3 sequence (DNA): TGTGCCAGCAGCGCAGGGGCAGACTCCTACGAGCAGTACTTC. Translating gives CASSAGADSYEQYF. The rearrangement links TRBV11-2 to TRBJ2-7; D is possibly TRBD1 (6 bases). Germline V lookup: CDR1 SGHAT, CDR2 FQNNGV. This CDR3 spans 14 amino acids. With 5 bases removed from V and 0 bases from J, the gap between germline ends came to 11 bases.

The chain uses TRBV6-5 and TRBJ2-2, with a possible D match to TRBD2 (6 bases). The germline CDR1 and CDR2 sequences are MNHEY and SVGAGI. V lost 0 bases and J 6 bases, leaving 8 bases between the germline ends. The CDR3 length is 14 residues. The CDR3 spells CASSYSGLSGELFF. DNA for the CDR3: TGTGCCAGCAGTTACTCGGGACTTTCCGGGGAGCTGTTTTTT.